This TCR beta chain emerged from a study of beta chain features in type 1 diabetes. Germline assignment: CDR1 GTSNPN and CDR2 SVGIG (reference sequence). V was shortened by 4 bases and J by 4 bases, with 11 bases between the two germline ends. The CDR3 is 13 residues long. All of the isolated RNA was reverse transcribed, so expressed TCRB transcripts were sequenced. Some clones are missing from TCRdb's copy, which holds only in-frame ones; the method was immunoSEQ multiplex PCR. The sample contains roughly 150,000 clones, approximately 8.1% of which appear only once. A CD45RO/CCR7/CD25/CD127/CD95/CD27 panel sorted naive, central memory, regulatory and stem cell-like memory CD4+ cells.

The TCR comes from a man aged 18-30 years in good health. The sequenced sample consisted of central memory CD4+ T cells from blood. The chain recombines TRBV30 with TRBJ1-3; D remains ambiguous. CDR3 bases: TGTGCCTGGACCTCCGGAGGAGGAAACACCATATATTTT. Encoded protein: CAWTSGGGNTIYF.